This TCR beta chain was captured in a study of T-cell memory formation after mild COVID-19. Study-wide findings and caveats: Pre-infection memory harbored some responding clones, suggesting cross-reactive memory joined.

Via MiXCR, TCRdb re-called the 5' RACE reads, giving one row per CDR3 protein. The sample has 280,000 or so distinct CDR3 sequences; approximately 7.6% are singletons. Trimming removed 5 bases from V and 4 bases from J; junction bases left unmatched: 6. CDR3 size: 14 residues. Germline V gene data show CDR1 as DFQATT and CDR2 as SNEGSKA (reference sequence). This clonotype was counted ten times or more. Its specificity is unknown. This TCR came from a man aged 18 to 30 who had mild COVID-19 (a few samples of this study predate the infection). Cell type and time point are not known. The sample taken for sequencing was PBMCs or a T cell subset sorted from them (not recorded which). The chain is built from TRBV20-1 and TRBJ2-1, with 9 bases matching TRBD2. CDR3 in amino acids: CSASRRGGYNEQFF. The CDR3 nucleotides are TGCAGTGCTTCCCGGCGGGGGGGTTACAATGAGCAGTTCTTC.